A single sample gave rise to the 18 T cell receptor beta chains below, sequenced in a study of blood T cell repertoires in COVID-19. Measured with immunoSEQ multiplex PCR; TCRdb has only the in-frame clones, and not every one. This sample carries approximately 240,000 clones, 90% to 95% of them seen once, and the ten largest clones take 1.5% to 2%. Sample: PBMCs or T cells enriched from blood (not recorded which). The receptors were gathered from a woman between 18 and 30 years old who had recovered from COVID-19.

Remarks on this clone: Within the sample, other DNA sequences also encode this same CDR3. The genes are TRBV19 and TRBJ2-7, with TRBD1 as a possible D gene (6 bases). V was shortened by 4 bases and J by 2 bases, with 12 bases between the two germline ends. The length of the CDR3 is 14 residues. The V gene's germline CDR1 is LNHDA and CDR2 SQIVND (reference sequence). DNA of the CDR3: TGTGCCAGTAGTAGAGGTACAGGGCCCTACGAGCAGTACTTC. It specifies CASSRGTGPYEQYF.

This chain links TRBV28 with TRBJ1-2; 9 nucleotides match TRBD1. V gave up 4 bases and J gave up 7 bases; unmatched junction bases: 7. CDR1 and CDR2 (germline): MDHEN, SYDVKM. The CDR3 runs 14 residues. CDR3 bases: TGTGCCAGCAGTTCCCGGGACAGGGTAGGTGGCTACACCTTC. It specifies CASSSRDRVGGYTF.

This clone is a singleton in its sample. V gene TRBV19 combines with J gene TRBJ1-2, with D unresolved. There are 16 residues in the CDR3. Trimming pared 4 bases from V and 4 bases from J, leaving 19 bases between. Germline-derived CDR1 and CDR2 are LNHDA and SQIVND (reference sequence). CDR3 in DNA: TGTGCCAGTAGTAAAAGAATGGAGTGGCCTACCTATGGCTACACCTTC. Protein: CASSKRMEWPTYGYTF.

The V and J genes are TRBV5-1 and TRBJ1-2; TRBD1 matches at 9 bases. The trim removed 4 bases at V and 10 bases at J, leaving 8 bases unmatched. From germline, CDR1 is SGHRS and CDR2 YFSETQ. CDR3 length equals 13 residues. In DNA form, the CDR3 reads TGCGCCAGCAGCAAGGACAGGGGTGGGGACTACACCTTC. It is translated as CASSKDRGGDYTF.

The chain recombines TRBV6-4 with TRBJ2-3, with 10 bases matching TRBD1. This CDR3 has 15 amino acids. Germline CDR1 reads MRHNA; CDR2 reads SNTAGT. V lost 5 bases, J lost 5 bases, and 7 bases stayed unmatched. The DNA for the CDR3 is TGTGCCAGCAGTACCGGGACAGGGGCAGGAGATACGCAGTATTTT. Its translation is CASSTGTGAGDTQYF.

The rearrangement links TRBV9 to TRBJ1-3; D might be TRBD1 (6 bases). Germline V gene lookup returns CDR1 SGDLS and CDR2 YYNGEE. This CDR3 region has 15 residues. Trimming stripped 3 bases from V and 0 bases from J, with 10 bases between. The CDR3 DNA reads TGTGCCAGCAGCGGGGTAGGGGGCTCTGGAAACACCATATATTTT. This codes for CASSGVGGSGNTIYF.

This chain uses TRBV7-3 with TRBJ1-4; a possible D gene is TRBD1 (6 bases). This CDR3 comprises 13 residues. Trimming left V 5 bases short and J 8 bases short, with 12 bases between. CDR1 and CDR2 (germline): SGHTA, FQGTGA. The chain's CDR3 is CASSQQQGEKLFF. The CDR3 region has the DNA TGTGCCAGCAGCCAACAACAGGGAGAAAAACTGTTTTTT. Based on the CDR3 plus reference TRBV7-3 and TRBJ1-4, the full variable domain is GAGVSQTPSNKVTEKGKYVELRCDPISGHTALYWYRQSLGQGPEFLIYFQGTGAADDSGLPNDRFFAVRPEGSVSTLKIQRTERGDSAVYLCASSQQQGEKLFFGSGTQLSVL.

The V call is TRBV9, the J call TRBJ1-1; 9 bases agree with TRBD1. Unmatched junction bases numbered 14, after V lost 2 bases and J lost 6 bases. The CDR3 spans 17 residues. The germline gives CDR1 SGDLS, CDR2 YYNGEE. The DNA of the CDR3 is TGTGCCAGCAGCGTTGATCCGGGACAGGGATCGCCCTCTGAAGCTTTCTTT. Its translation is CASSVDPGQGSPSEAFF.

The chain is built from TRBV4-1 and TRBJ2-7; TRBD1 is a possible D gene (6 bases). Trimming stripped 3 bases from V and 6 bases from J, with 9 bases between. Per germline, CDR1 MGHRA and CDR2 YSYEKL. CDR3 size: 12 residues. The DNA of the CDR3 is TGCGCCAGCAGCCACATCAGGGGCGAGCAGTACTTC. It is translated as CASSHIRGEQYF.

This chain connects TRBV19 to TRBJ2-1; TRBD2 agrees at 8 bases. The trim removed 3 bases at V and 0 bases at J, leaving 4 bases unmatched. Germline CDR1 and CDR2: LNHDA and SQIVND (reference sequence). The CDR3 covers 16 residues. CDR3 sequence reads: CASSIGAGGSYNEQFF. The CDR3 DNA reads as TGTGCCAGTAGTATTGGGGCGGGGGGCTCCTACAATGAGCAGTTCTTC.

The chain uses TRBV3-1 (or the pseudogene TRBV3-2) and TRBJ2-2, with 9 positions matching TRBD2. From germline, CDR1 is LGHDT and CDR2 YNNKEL (reference sequence). The J segment lost 8 bases and the V segment lost 0 bases, leaving 10 bases of the junction unmatched. The CDR3 contains 17 residues. The chain's CDR3 is CASSQDNAAGGGGELFF. The CDR3 DNA reads TGTGCCAGCAGCCAAGATAACGCAGCGGGAGGCGGGGGGGAGCTGTTTTTT.

This clone has a single count. This chain connects TRBV27 to TRBJ1-2; 9 positions agree with TRBD1. V lost 6 bases, J lost 2 bases, and 4 bases stayed unmatched. From germline, CDR1 is MNHEY and CDR2 SMNVEV (reference sequence). The CDR3 loop spans 14 amino acids. CDR3 DNA sequence: TGTGCCAGCAGCCGGGACAGGGTCAACTATGGCTACACCTTC. Encoded protein: CASSRDRVNYGYTF.

The chain combines TRBV4-1 with TRBJ2-5; 15 bases are shared with TRBD2. The V and J ends lost 4 bases and 5 bases, in that order; junction bases with no gene match: 5. This CDR3 is built from 16 residues. In germline, CDR1 is MGHRA, CDR2 YSYEKL. The CDR3 reads CASSRGLAGGLETQYF. CDR3 in DNA: TGCGCCAGCAGCCGAGGACTAGCGGGGGGGCTCGAGACCCAGTACTTC.

The J gene is TRBJ2-7, the V gene TRBV6-5, with D perhaps TRBD1 (5 bases). The CDR3 totals 13 residues. The V gene lost 7 bases and the J gene lost 2 bases, with 12 bases spanning the gap. Germline V gene sequence: CDR1 MNHEY, CDR2 SVGAGI. The CDR3 DNA sequence: TGTGCCAGCATGACGGCAGGGCCCTACGAGCAGTACTTC. It translates to CASMTAGPYEQYF.

In the case of this clone: A junction end diverges from the germline sequence, so it may reflect a read error. V and J are TRBV23-1 and TRBJ2-7; D is possibly TRBD1 (6 bases). Being an ORF, TRBV23-1 has a function that is uncertain. There are 13 residues in the CDR3. The CDR3 loop is CASSQRMRGARGF. Here the CDR3 DNA reads TGCGCCAGCAGTCAACGGATGCGAGGGGCCAGGGGTTTC.

The rearrangement uses TRBV18 and TRBJ1-1, with TRBD1 matching over 11 bases. With V trimmed by 0 bases and J by 9 bases, 3 bases remained unmatched. The CDR3 has 14 residues. CDR1 is KGHSH, CDR2 LQKENI, per germline. CDR3 sequence reads: CASSPPVDRGQAFF. The DNA of the CDR3 is TGTGCCAGCTCACCACCGGTGGACAGGGGGCAAGCTTTCTTT.

This clone was seen a handful of times. CDR3 residues: CATSERTASSYNEQFF. The CDR3 nucleotides are TGTGCCACCAGTGAACGGACAGCGAGCTCCTACAATGAGCAGTTCTTC. The chain links TRBV24-1 to TRBJ2-1; a possible D gene is TRBD1 (6 bases). The germline V gene has CDR1 KGHDR and CDR2 SFDVKD. The CDR3 is 16 residues long. V was pared by 4 bases and J by 0 bases, with 12 bases between.

The V and J genes are TRBV24-1 and TRBJ1-4; D perhaps matches TRBD1 (6 bases). CDR1 KGHDR and CDR2 SFDVKD come from the germline V gene. This CDR3 is 13 amino acids long. V dropped 4 bases and J dropped 6 bases, with 8 bases sitting between them. The CDR3 reads CATSEGADEKLFF. CDR3 sequence (DNA): TGTGCCACCAGTGAGGGGGCCGATGAAAAACTGTTTTTT.